These T cell receptor beta chains were read from a single sample in a study of cytomegalovirus exposure and HLA in healthy donors. Clones were sequenced by immunoSEQ multiplex PCR, and TCRdb holds only the in-frame ones, with some missing. Among 150,000 to 180,000 clones, roughly 74% were seen once, and the ten largest hold 2.8%. The sample taken for sequencing was PBMCs. All receptors derive from a man in his late teens or twenties in good health and CMV-seronegative. The CDR3 runs from the conserved cysteine through the conserved F or W. A D gene is named only where the DNA matches it firmly. A row's size may be missing; if present it is once, few, many or a size class.

V gene,J gene,D gene,clone size,CDR3 protein,CDR3 DNA
TRBV6-1,TRBJ1-6,.,.,CASSERTGNNSPLHF,TGTGCCAGCAGTGAACGTACAGGGAACAATTCACCCCTCCACTTT
TRBV5-6,TRBJ2-7,.,.,CASSPDTAEQYF,TGTGCCAGCAGCCCCGACACAGCCGAGCAGTACTTC
TRBV4-1,TRBJ1-1,TRBD1,.,CASSHPDRGVWYTEAFF,TGCGCCAGCAGCCATCCGGACAGGGGAGTTTGGTACACTGAAGCTTTCTTT
TRBV2,TRBJ1-4,.,.,CASTTSGEKLFF,TGTGCCAGCACCACTTCGGGTGAAAAACTGTTTTTT
TRBV18,TRBJ1-1,.,.,CASSLTPDRQAFF,TGTGCCAGCTCACTAACCCCGGACAGACAAGCTTTCTTT
TRBV23-1,TRBJ2-3,.,.,CASSQAGQGDTQYF,TGCGCCAGCAGTCAGGCAGGGCAAGGAGATACGCAGTATTTT
TRBV6-6,TRBJ2-7,.,.,CASRRTGSWGYEQYF,TGTGCCAGCAGACGAACAGGGAGTTGGGGATACGAGCAGTACTTC
TRBV2,TRBJ1-5,.,.,CASSVNRLPNQPQHF,TGTGCCAGCAGTGTAAACAGGCTACCCAATCAGCCCCAGCATTTT
TRBV27,TRBJ1-5,TRBD1,once,CASSPRTGISNQPQHF,TGTGCCAGCAGTCCACGGACAGGGATTAGCAATCAGCCCCAGCATTTT
TRBV10-3,TRBJ1-1,.,.,CAIKLTGMNTEAFF,TGTGCCATCAAATTAACAGGGATGAACACTGAAGCTTTCTTT
TRBV6-5,TRBJ1-1,TRBD1,.,CASSFQGGGTEAFF,TGTGCCAGCAGTTTTCAGGGGGGAGGCACTGAAGCTTTCTTT
TRBV9,TRBJ2-7,TRBD2,.,CASSPEAGGASYEQYF,TGTGCCAGCAGCCCAGAGGCGGGGGGCGCCTCCTACGAGCAGTACTTC
TRBV15,TRBJ2-2,TRBD1,.,CATSRSGAGGDTGELFF,TGTGCCACCAGCAGGTCTGGGGCAGGGGGAGACACCGGGGAGCTGTTTTTT
TRBV6-5,TRBJ1-6,TRBD1,.,CASSPGGGASPLHF,TGTGCCAGCAGCCCAGGGGGAGGTGCTTCACCCCTCCACTTT
TRBV27,TRBJ1-2,.,.,CASSPRQSQSTFHYGYTF,TGTGCCAGCAGTCCTAGACAGAGCCAGTCCACCTTTCACTATGGCTACACCTTC
TRBV5-1,TRBJ2-1,.,.,CASSLGAGSSYNEQFF,TGCGCCAGCAGCTTGGGGGCGGGGAGCTCCTACAATGAGCAGTTCTTC
TRBV6-7,TRBJ2-2,TRBD2,.,CASSSARTSGANTGELFF,TGTGCCAGCAGTTCCGCTCGGACTAGCGGGGCGAACACCGGGGAGCTGTTTTTT
TRBV4-2,TRBJ2-7,TRBD1,few,CASSQNGQGIYEQYF,TGTGCCAGCAGCCAAAATGGACAGGGAATCTACGAGCAGTACTTC
TRBV27,TRBJ1-2,.,.,CASSLSAGVINYGYTF,TGTGCCAGCAGTTTATCGGCAGGGGTAATTAACTATGGCTACACCTTC
TRBV28,TRBJ2-3,TRBD1,.,CASSSRDRVWTDTQYF,TGTGCCAGCAGTAGCCGGGACAGGGTTTGGACAGATACGCAGTATTTT
TRBV9,TRBJ2-1,.,few,CASTPYPAYNEQFF,TGTGCCAGCACCCCTTATCCCGCCTACAATGAGCAGTTCTTC
TRBV7-9,TRBJ2-1,.,few,CASSYDSSYNEQFF,TGTGCCAGCAGCTATGACAGTTCCTACAATGAGCAGTTCTTC
TRBV7-6,TRBJ2-7,TRBD1,.,CASSSWGQSYEQYF,TGTGCCAGCAGCTCATGGGGACAGTCCTACGAGCAGTACTTC
TRBV10-1,TRBJ2-5,TRBD1,few,CASTGGIPQETQYF,TGCGCCAGTACAGGGGGCATTCCTCAAGAGACCCAGTACTTC
TRBV19,TRBJ2-4,TRBD1,.,CASADRVLKNIQYF,TGTGCCTCCGCCGACAGGGTACTTAAAAACATTCAGTACTTC
TRBV9,TRBJ1-3,TRBD1,.,CASSDQTGFGNTIYF,TGTGCCAGCAGCGACCAGACAGGGTTCGGAAACACCATATATTTT
TRBV5-5,TRBJ1-6,TRBD1,.,CASSLGTGEFSYNSPLHF,TGTGCCAGCAGCTTGGGGACAGGGGAATTCTCCTATAATTCACCCCTCCACTTT
TRBV9,TRBJ2-1,TRBD1,.,CASSVSWARGQDYNEQFF,TGTGCCAGCAGCGTATCCTGGGCTAGGGGGCAAGACTACAATGAGCAGTTCTTC
TRBV10-3,TRBJ1-1,.,once,CAISGVRGTEAFF,TGTGCCATCAGTGGTGTCAGGGGCACTGAAGCTTTCTTT
TRBV5-5,TRBJ2-1,.,.,CASSFFQGRREQFF,TGTGCCAGCAGCTTCTTCCAGGGTAGGAGAGAGCAGTTCTTC
TRBV4-1,TRBJ2-5,TRBD1,.,CASSFRDRKQETQYF,TGCGCCAGCAGCTTCCGGGACAGGAAACAAGAGACCCAGTACTTC
TRBV9,TRBJ2-3,.,.,CASSVGASDDTDTQYF,TGTGCCAGCAGCGTAGGGGCTAGCGACGATACAGATACGCAGTATTTT
TRBV15,TRBJ1-1,.,.,CATSRGDSKNTEAFF,TGTGCCACCAGCAGAGGAGACAGCAAGAACACTGAAGCTTTCTTT
TRBV10-1,TRBJ2-3,TRBD1,.,CASSLLPGQGAYSTDTQYF,TGCGCCAGCAGTCTTCTCCCGGGACAGGGGGCTTATAGCACAGATACGCAGTATTTT
TRBV19,TRBJ1-2,.,.,CASGGRDGWKGYTF,TGTGCCAGTGGGGGCCGGGACGGTTGGAAGGGCTACACCTTC
TRBV7-9,TRBJ1-1,TRBD1,.,CSSSPQGAGAFF,TGTTCCAGCAGCCCACAGGGGGCTGGAGCTTTCTTT
TRBV4-3,TRBJ1-2,.,.,CASSQGVSDGYTF,TGCGCCAGCAGCCAAGGTGTCTCAGATGGCTACACCTTC
TRBV5-1,TRBJ2-4,TRBD2,.,CASSDPGGAKNIQYF,TGCGCCAGCAGCGACCCGGGGGGAGCCAAAAACATTCAGTACTTC
TRBV5-1,TRBJ2-7,.,.,CASSLVFESEQYF,TGCGCCAGCAGCTTGGTCTTTGAGTCCGAGCAGTACTTC
TRBV30,TRBJ1-2,.,once,CAWNPGRYGYTF,TGTGCCTGGAATCCAGGGAGGTATGGCTACACCTTC
TRBV5-6,TRBJ1-3,.,.,CASSWRFSGNTIYF,TGTGCCAGCAGCTGGAGATTCTCTGGAAACACCATATATTTT
TRBV6-1,TRBJ2-1,.,.,CASSERTRGEQFF,TGTGCCAGCAGTGAACGGACCCGGGGGGAGCAGTTCTTC
TRBV6-5,TRBJ2-7,.,.,CASSQSGSSYEQYF,TGTGCCAGCAGTCAATCTGGGAGTTCCTACGAGCAGTACTTC
TRBV5-1,TRBJ1-5,TRBD1,.,CASSITGGEQPQHF,TGCGCCAGCAGCATTACAGGGGGCGAACAGCCCCAGCATTTT
TRBV4-1,TRBJ2-5,.,.,CASSQPGWETQYF,TGCGCCAGCAGCCAACCAGGGTGGGAGACCCAGTACTTC
TRBV19,TRBJ1-5,TRBD1,once,CASGTAISNQPQHF,TGTGCCAGTGGGACAGCCATTAGCAATCAGCCCCAGCATTTT
TRBV5-4,TRBJ1-1,TRBD1,few,CASSSKDRGETEAFF,TGTGCCAGCAGTTCAAAGGACAGGGGAGAGACTGAAGCTTTCTTT
TRBV6-4,TRBJ2-2,TRBD1,.,CASSDSGGQGYTGELFF,TGTGCCAGCAGTGACTCCGGGGGACAGGGGTACACCGGGGAGCTGTTTTTT
TRBV11-2,TRBJ2-1,.,.,CASSRTEGYNEQFF,TGTGCCAGCAGCCGTACAGAAGGCTACAATGAGCAGTTCTTC
TRBV27,TRBJ2-1,TRBD2,.,CASSLGPLAGVVNEQFF,TGTGCCAGCAGCTTGGGTCCTCTAGCGGGGGTCGTCAATGAGCAGTTCTTC